Each of the 26 T cell receptor beta chains below was sequenced from the same sample in a study of cytomegalovirus exposure and HLA in healthy donors. The PCR ran on 60 Vbeta and 13 Jbeta primers. Sequenced by immunoSEQ multiplex PCR; TCRdb stores in-frame clones only, minus some. The sample has a few hundred thousand clones, around four fifths seen once. The source material was PBMCs. The receptors shown here come from a woman aged 60-70 years in good health and CMV-seropositive.

The chain uses TRBV4-3 and TRBJ1-3; no definite D call. V was pared by 1 base and J by 4 bases, with 11 bases between. CDR1 is LGHNA, CDR2 YSLEER, per germline. The CDR3 has 15 amino acids. The CDR3 is CASSQARLAGNTIYF. The CDR3 bases are TGCGCCAGCAGCCAAGCACGATTGGCAGGAAACACCATATATTTT.

This chain connects TRBV5-6 to TRBJ1-6, with D tentatively TRBD1 (5 bases). V lost 1 base and J 7 bases, leaving 6 bases between the germline ends. CDR1 is SGHDT, CDR2 YYEEEE, per germline. The CDR3 is 13 residues long. The DNA of the CDR3 is TGTGCCAGCAGCTTGCGGGGGAATTCACCCCTCCACTTT. Translation gives CASSLRGNSPLHF.

This clone was counted once. The rearrangement uses TRBV28 and TRBJ2-7; the D gene is possibly TRBD1 (6 bases). This CDR3 is built from 15 residues. V lost 5 bases to trimming and J lost 6 bases, with 20 bases between them. Germline CDR1 and CDR2: MDHEN and SYDVKM. CDR3 bases: TGTGCCAGCAGTCTCCCGGGACAAACAAGGACCGAGCAGTACTTC. This gives the protein CASSLPGQTRTEQYF.

V is TRBV6-5 and J is TRBJ1-3; 9 bases match TRBD1. Germline CDR1 is MNHEY and CDR2 is SVGAGI. There are 15 residues in the CDR3. J gave up 1 base and V 6 bases, and 4 bases lay outside the gene matches. The DNA of the CDR3 is TGTGCCAGCAGCCGGACAGGGGTATCTGGAAACACCATATATTTT. This sequence encodes CASSRTGVSGNTIYF.

This clone was seen only once. The chain combines TRBV27 with TRBJ1-5; D remains ambiguous. The V gene's germline CDR1 is MNHEY and CDR2 SMNVEV (reference sequence). Trimming removed 5 bases from V and 2 bases from J, with 13 bases in between. The CDR3 is 15 amino acids. The CDR3 here is CASSEISPGNQPQHF. CDR3 coding DNA: TGTGCCAGCAGTGAGATCTCCCCGGGCAATCAGCCCCAGCATTTT.

The chain has TRBV6-5 and TRBJ2-2; 7 bases agree with TRBD2. Trimming removed 2 bases from V and 6 bases from J; junction bases left unmatched: 6. The CDR3 contains 15 residues. Germline CDR1 is MNHEY and CDR2 is SVGAGI. The CDR3 DNA follows: TGTGCCAGCAGTTACCGCCTACGGGGGGCCGGGGAGCTGTTTTTT. Protein product: CASSYRLRGAGELFF.

The chain employs TRBV7-2 and TRBJ2-5; D is perhaps TRBD2 (6 bases). Germline V gives CDR1 SGHTA, CDR2 FQGNSA. The CDR3 length is 14 residues. The ends were cut back, 3 bases at V and 1 base at J, with 9 bases in the middle. CDR3 in amino acids: CASSFAGFQETQYF. CDR3 sequence (DNA): TGTGCCAGCAGCTTTGCGGGGTTCCAAGAGACCCAGTACTTC.

This chain connects TRBV6-6 to TRBJ2-7; D might be TRBD1 (5 bases). The germline CDR1 and CDR2 sequences are MNHNY and SVGAGI (reference sequence). V was pared by 0 bases and J by 0 bases, with 9 bases between. The CDR3 is 15 amino acids. The CDR3 DNA reads TGTGCCAGCAGTTACTCGGGGCAGAGCTCCTACGAGCAGTACTTC. Translating it yields CASSYSGQSSYEQYF.

The V and J genes are TRBV15 and TRBJ2-1, with D possibly matching TRBD1 (5 bases). Trimming took 0 bases from V and 4 from J, leaving 10 bases between them. Germline V gives CDR1 LNHNV, CDR2 YYDKDF (reference sequence). CDR3 length: 15 amino acids. In nucleotides, the CDR3 is TGTGCCACCAGCAGAGATGGGCAGGGATACAATGAGCAGTTCTTC. Translated, it gives CATSRDGQGYNEQFF.

This chain uses TRBV19 with TRBJ2-7, with 11 bases identical to TRBD2. This CDR3 region has 15 residues. Germline V gives CDR1 LNHDA, CDR2 SQIVND (reference sequence). V lost 3 bases to trimming and J lost 3 bases; unmatched junction nucleotides: 4. CDR3 nucleotide sequence: TGTGCCAGTAGTATTAAGGGGACTAGCGGCTACGAGCAGTACTTC. Translation gives CASSIKGTSGYEQYF.

V usage is TRBV4-3 and J usage is TRBJ1-4; TRBD1 aligns across 7 bases. This CDR3 has 19 residues. Per germline, CDR1 LGHNA and CDR2 YSLEER. With V trimmed by 0 bases and J by 0 bases, 10 bases remained unmatched. CDR3 DNA: TGCGCCAGCAGCCAAGATGTCAGGGGGTTACTGACAACTAATGAAAAACTGTTTTTT. Its protein product is CASSQDVRGLLTTNEKLFF.

The chain links TRBV7-9 to TRBJ1-2; D ambiguous. Germline CDR1 and CDR2: SEHNR and FQNEAQ (reference sequence). The CDR3 covers 15 residues. V shed 1 base and J shed 4 bases, with 13 bases lying between them. CDR3 protein: CASSLVPKGVYGYTF. The DNA of the CDR3 is TGTGCCAGCAGCTTAGTACCGAAGGGAGTCTATGGCTACACCTTC.

This clone has a single count. The chain joins TRBV27 to TRBJ1-2, with D tentatively TRBD1 (6 bases). V was shortened by 6 bases and J by 3 bases, with 14 bases between the two germline ends. Germline V gene data show CDR1 as MNHEY and CDR2 as SMNVEV (reference sequence). The CDR3 loop spans 14 amino acids. CDR3 sequence: CASRPTGLDYGYTF. CDR3 DNA sequence: TGTGCCAGCAGGCCTACAGGGTTGGACTATGGCTACACCTTC.

This chain connects TRBV7-9 to TRBJ2-3; D possibly corresponds to TRBD2 (5 bases). The CDR3 has 15 amino acids. In germline, CDR1 is SEHNR, CDR2 FQNEAQ (reference sequence). Trimming took 1 base from V and 3 from J, leaving 11 bases between them. CDR3 in DNA: TGTGCCAGCAGCTTAGATCTAGCAGTTACAGATACGCAGTATTTT. The encoded protein is CASSLDLAVTDTQYF.

The rearrangement joins TRBV25-1 to TRBJ2-1, with D maybe TRBD2 (5 bases). V was cut by 2 bases and J by 7 bases, with 21 bases left in between. CDR1 is MGHDK, CDR2 SYGVNS, per germline. The CDR3 is 17 amino acids. The DNA of the CDR3 is TGTGCCAGCAGTGAAAGTTTGGGTGGACTGGAGTATAATGAGCAGTTCTTC. Residues: CASSESLGGLEYNEQFF.

As to this clone: The same CDR3 can be traced to other DNA sequences in this sample. The chain has TRBV5-1 and TRBJ2-1; TRBD2 matches 16 bases. Trimming cost V 6 bases and J 3 bases; bases outside gene matches: 9. From germline, CDR1 is SGHRS and CDR2 YFSETQ. CDR3 size: 18 residues. The CDR3 spells CASTYGTSGRDFYNEQFF. The CDR3 DNA is TGCGCCAGCACCTACGGGACTAGCGGGAGGGATTTCTACAATGAGCAGTTCTTC. Together with reference TRBV5-1 and TRBJ2-1, the CDR3 gives the full variable domain: KAGVTQTPRYLIKTRGQQVTLSCSPISGHRSVSWYQQTPGQGLQFLFEYFSETQRNKGNFPGRFSGRQFSNSRSEMNVSTLELGDSALYLCASTYGTSGRDFYNEQFFGPGTRLTVL.

This chain links TRBV6-1 with TRBJ1-5; weak D call: TRBD1 (6 bases). CDR3 length: 13 amino acids. Trimming left V 6 bases short and J 5 bases short, with 11 bases between. The germline V gene has CDR1 MNHNS and CDR2 SASEGT. The CDR3 spells CASRRQDHQPQHF. DNA of the CDR3: TGTGCCAGCAGGAGACAGGACCATCAGCCCCAGCATTTT.

This CDR3 is CASSHGSISGRFPNFYEQYF. The CDR3 DNA follows: TGCGCCAGCAGCCACGGGTCGATTAGCGGGAGGTTTCCGAACTTCTACGAGCAGTACTTC. This sequence joins TRBV4-1 and TRBJ2-7; 10 bases are a match to TRBD2. V gave up 3 bases and J gave up 3 bases; unmatched junction bases: 20. There are 20 residues in the CDR3. Germline assignment: CDR1 MGHRA and CDR2 YSYEKL.

V and J are TRBV5-6 and TRBJ2-7; 7 nucleotides align to TRBD2. Germline V lookup: CDR1 SGHDT, CDR2 YYEEEE. The CDR3 consists of 15 residues. J gave up 3 bases and V 1 base, and 7 bases lay outside the gene matches. CDR3 amino acids: CASSLLASGNYEQYF. DNA for the CDR3: TGTGCCAGCAGCTTGCTCGCTAGCGGTAACTACGAGCAGTACTTC.

This chain uses TRBV5-1 with TRBJ1-3, with 7 nucleotides matching TRBD1. Germline V gene data show CDR1 as SGHRS and CDR2 as YFSETQ. J lost 8 bases, V lost 4 bases, and 12 bases had no gene match. The CDR3 has 15 amino acids. In nucleotides, the CDR3 is TGCGCCAGCAGCCCAGGACAGGCGTTTGGGGACACCATATATTTT. Translated, it gives CASSPGQAFGDTIYF.

This clone has just one count. One end of the junction varies from germline; a read error may be responsible. The J gene is TRBJ1-1, the V gene TRBV7-9, with D unclear. This CDR3 has 13 amino acids. CDR1 and CDR2 (germline): SEHNR, FQNEAQ (reference sequence). Here the CDR3 DNA reads TGTTCCAGCAGCTTAAGATCGGGCACTGAAGCTTTCTTT. This translates into CSSSLRSGTEAFF.

The genes are TRBV5-4 and TRBJ2-5; 10 nucleotides align to TRBD2. Germline V gene lookup returns CDR1 SGHNT and CDR2 YYREEE (reference sequence). Unmatched junction bases numbered 10, after V lost 4 bases and J lost 4 bases. This CDR3 is built from 16 residues. The CDR3 DNA follows: TGTGCCAGCAGCGAAAAGCGGGGGGGTAGCGTAGAGACCCAGTACTTC. It yields the protein CASSEKRGGSVETQYF. Full variable domain (missing parts from reference TRBV5-4 and TRBJ2-5): ETGVTQSPTHLIKTRGQQVTLRCSSQSGHNTVSWYQQALGQGPQFIFQYYREEENGRGNFPPRFSGLQFPNYSSELNVNALELDDSALYLCASSEKRGGSVETQYFGPGTRLLVL.

This sequence joins TRBV5-4 and TRBJ2-3, with a tentative D call TRBD2 (7 bases). CDR1 SGHNT and CDR2 YYREEE come from the germline V gene (reference sequence). The V end was cut by 0 bases, the J end by 7 bases, with 21 bases between. The length of the CDR3 is 17 residues. The CDR3 DNA is TGTGCCAGCAGCTTGGGTGGGGGCGGGAGATTCGGGAATACGCAGTATTTT. Its protein is CASSLGGGGRFGNTQYF.

The rearrangement uses TRBV19 and TRBJ2-5; tentatively, D is TRBD2 (7 bases). CDR1 is LNHDA, CDR2 SQIVND, per germline (reference sequence). V lost 7 bases to trimming and J lost 5 bases, with 14 bases between them. This CDR3 spans 13 amino acids. The DNA of the CDR3 is TGTGCCAGTACTGGGGGGGGGCAGGAGACCCAGTACTTC. Translation: CASTGGGQETQYF.

The chain is built from TRBV10-3 and TRBJ1-1, with TRBD1 matching 8 bases. This CDR3 has 14 residues. Trimming took 7 bases from V and 5 from J; bases not matched to a gene: 9. Germline V gives CDR1 ENHRY, CDR2 SYGVKD. The CDR3 DNA reads TGTGCCATCACCCTGACAGGGGTGACGACTGAAGCTTTCTTT. Translation: CAITLTGVTTEAFF.

The count of this clone is one. The chain combines TRBV18 with TRBJ1-2, with TRBD1 identical over 8 bases. The CDR3 is 15 amino acids. Trimming took 0 bases from V and 7 from J; bases not matched to a gene: 7. The germline V gene has CDR1 KGHSH and CDR2 LQKENI. CDR3 residues: CASSPPGQDSSGYTF. The CDR3 DNA is TGTGCCAGCTCACCACCGGGACAGGATAGTAGTGGCTACACCTTC. Using reference TRBV18 and TRBJ1-2 for the parts outside the CDR3, the full variable domain is NAGVMQNPRHLVRRRGQEARLRCSPMKGHSHVYWYRQLPEEGLKFMVYLQKENIIDESGMPKERFSAEFPKEGPSILRIQQVVRGDSAAYFCASSPPGQDSSGYTFGSGTRLTVV.